The 5 T cell receptor beta chains listed next were all sequenced from one sample in a study of T-cell reconstitution after alpha-beta-depleted transplantation in children. Unique molecular identifiers were used in preparing the TCRbeta library. TCRdb re-called the PCR reads through MiXCR, storing one row per CDR3 protein. The repertoire has over 550,000 distinct CDR3 sequences, over 9.5% of them found once; the top ten carry roughly 4%. Sequencing used PBMCs from the stem cell graft donor, obtained from the stem cell graft. The origin of the receptors is a human donor who donated a stem cell graft to a child with acute myeloid leukemia.

V usage is TRBV24-1 and J usage is TRBJ2-2; D uncertain. Trimming stripped 3 bases from V and 2 bases from J, with 12 bases between. CDR1 is KGHDR, CDR2 SFDVKD, per germline. The CDR3 runs to 16 residues. The CDR3 protein is CATSDPRIYNTGELFF. The CDR3 nucleotides read TGTGCCACCAGTGATCCACGCATCTACAACACCGGGGAGCTGTTTTTT.

This clonotype was counted only a few times. This sequence joins TRBV20-1 and TRBJ2-1; TRBD2 is a possible D gene (5 bases). Germline CDR1 is DFQATT and CDR2 is SNEGSKA (reference sequence). This CDR3 is built from 10 residues. With 1 base removed from V and 13 bases from J, the gap between germline ends came to 8 bases. The CDR3 region has the DNA TGCAGTGCTAGAGCTCGGGGTCAGTTCTTC. Its protein product is CSARARGQFF.

This clonotype was seen a handful of times. This chain links TRBV29-1 with TRBJ2-3, with 9 bases aligning to TRBD2. The CDR3 length is 14 residues. Germline V gene sequence: CDR1 SQVTM, CDR2 ANQGSEA. The V gene end was trimmed by 7 bases and the J gene end by 6 bases; junction bases not matched to a gene: 11. The CDR3 bases are TGCAGCGGGTCAGATCACAGCGGGAGGGATACGCAGTATTTT. It encodes CSGSDHSGRDTQYF.

The chain has TRBV29-1 and TRBJ2-1; D ambiguous. V was clipped by 4 bases and J by 8 bases, with 21 bases between them. The V gene's germline CDR1 is SQVTM and CDR2 ANQGSEA. This CDR3 region has 15 residues. CDR3 loop: CSVGVGKALMDEQFF. The CDR3 nucleotides read TGCAGCGTTGGGGTGGGTAAGGCCTTGATGGATGAGCAGTTCTTC.

The chain combines TRBV6-5 with TRBJ2-1; possibly TRBD2 for D (6 bases). Between the trimmed V and J ends, which lost 0 bases and 7 bases, there was a span of 10 bases. The CDR3 spans 14 residues. Germline V gene sequence: CDR1 MNHEY, CDR2 SVGAGI. The CDR3 bases are TGTGCCAGCAGTTACTCGGAGGGCCTGAATGAGCAGTTCTTC. Encoded protein: CASSYSEGLNEQFF.